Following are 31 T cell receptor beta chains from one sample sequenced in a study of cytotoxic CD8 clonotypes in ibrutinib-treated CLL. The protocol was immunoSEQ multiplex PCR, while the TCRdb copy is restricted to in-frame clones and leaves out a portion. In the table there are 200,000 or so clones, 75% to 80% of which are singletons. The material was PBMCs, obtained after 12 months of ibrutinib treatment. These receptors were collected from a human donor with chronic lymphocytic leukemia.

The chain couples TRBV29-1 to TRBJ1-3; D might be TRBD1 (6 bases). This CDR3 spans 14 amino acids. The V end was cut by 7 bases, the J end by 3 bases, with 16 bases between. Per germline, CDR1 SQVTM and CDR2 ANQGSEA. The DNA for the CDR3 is TGCAGCGCCGAGCAACAGGGTGATGGAAACACCATATATTTT. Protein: CSAEQQGDGNTIYF. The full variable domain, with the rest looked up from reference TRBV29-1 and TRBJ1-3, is SAVISQKPSRDICQRGTSLTIQCQVDSQVTMMFWYRQQPGQSLTLIATANQGSEATYESGFVIDKFPISRPNLTFSTLTVSNMSPEDSSIYLCSAEQQGDGNTIYFGEGSWLTVV.

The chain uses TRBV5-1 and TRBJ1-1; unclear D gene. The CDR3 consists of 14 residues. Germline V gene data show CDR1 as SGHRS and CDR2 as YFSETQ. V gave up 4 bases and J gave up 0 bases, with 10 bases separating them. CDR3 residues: CASSQGLLNTEAFF. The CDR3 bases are TGCGCCAGCAGCCAAGGGCTACTGAACACTGAAGCTTTCTTT.

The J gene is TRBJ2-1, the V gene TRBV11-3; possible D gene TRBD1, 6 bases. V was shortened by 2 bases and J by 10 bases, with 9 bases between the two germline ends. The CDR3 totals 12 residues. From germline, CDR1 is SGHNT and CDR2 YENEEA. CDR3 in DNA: TGTGCCAGCAGCTTATATGGGGGCGAGCAGTTCTTC. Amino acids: CASSLYGGEQFF.

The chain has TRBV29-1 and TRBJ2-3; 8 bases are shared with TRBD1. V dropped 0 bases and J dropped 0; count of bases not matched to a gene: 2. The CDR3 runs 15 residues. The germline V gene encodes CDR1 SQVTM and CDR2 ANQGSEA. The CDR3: CSVEDGDRSTDTQYF. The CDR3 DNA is TGCAGCGTTGAAGATGGGGACAGGAGCACAGATACGCAGTATTTT.

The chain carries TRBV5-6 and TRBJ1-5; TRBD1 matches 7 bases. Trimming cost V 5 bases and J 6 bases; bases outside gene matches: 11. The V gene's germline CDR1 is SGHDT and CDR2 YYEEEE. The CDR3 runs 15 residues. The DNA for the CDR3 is TGTGCCAGCAGTTATGGAACAGGGGATGCTCAGCCCCAGCATTTT. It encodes CASSYGTGDAQPQHF.

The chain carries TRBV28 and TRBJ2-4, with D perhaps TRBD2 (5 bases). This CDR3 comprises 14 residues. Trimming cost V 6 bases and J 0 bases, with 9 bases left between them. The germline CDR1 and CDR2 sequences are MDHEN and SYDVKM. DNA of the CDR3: TGTGCCAGCAGGTCGGGGTCAGCCAAAAACATTCAGTACTTC. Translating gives CASRSGSAKNIQYF.

Here the CDR3 reads CASSPRLQSSYNEQFF. The CDR3 nucleotides read TGTGCCAGCAGCCCCCGTCTCCAGAGCTCCTACAATGAGCAGTTCTTC. This rearrangement joins TRBV7-9 to TRBJ2-1; no clear D gene. CDR1 SEHNR and CDR2 FQNEAQ come from the germline V gene (reference sequence). The CDR3 runs 16 residues. V lost 5 bases and J lost 0, with 14 bases in between.

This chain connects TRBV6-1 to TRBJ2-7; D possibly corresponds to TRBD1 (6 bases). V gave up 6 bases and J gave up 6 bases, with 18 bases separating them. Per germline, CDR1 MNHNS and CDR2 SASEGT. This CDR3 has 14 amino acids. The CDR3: CASRTAGTTTEQYF. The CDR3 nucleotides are TGTGCCAGCAGGACCGCCGGGACAACGACCGAGCAGTACTTC.

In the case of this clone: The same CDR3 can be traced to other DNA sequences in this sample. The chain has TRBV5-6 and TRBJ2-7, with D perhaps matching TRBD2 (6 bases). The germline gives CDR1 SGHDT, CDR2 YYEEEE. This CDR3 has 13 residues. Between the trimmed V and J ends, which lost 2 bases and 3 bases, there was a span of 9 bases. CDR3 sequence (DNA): TGTGCCAGCAGCTTAACCGGGAGCTACGAGCAGTACTTC. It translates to CASSLTGSYEQYF.

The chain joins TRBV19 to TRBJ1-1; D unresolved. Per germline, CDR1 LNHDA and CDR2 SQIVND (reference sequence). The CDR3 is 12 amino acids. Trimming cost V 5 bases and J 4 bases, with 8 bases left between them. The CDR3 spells CASSPLGTEAFF. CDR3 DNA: TGTGCCAGTAGTCCCTTGGGCACTGAAGCTTTCTTT.

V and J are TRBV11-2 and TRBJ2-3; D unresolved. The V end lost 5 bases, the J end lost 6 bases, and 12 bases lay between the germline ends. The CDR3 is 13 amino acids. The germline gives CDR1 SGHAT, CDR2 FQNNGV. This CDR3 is CASSHPPTDTQYF. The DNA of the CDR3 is TGTGCCAGCAGCCACCCCCCCACCGATACGCAGTATTTT. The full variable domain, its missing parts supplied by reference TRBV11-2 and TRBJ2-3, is EAGVAQSPRYKIIEKRQSVAFWCNPISGHATLYWYQQILGQGPKLLIQFQNNGVVDDSQLPKDRFSAERLKGVDSTLKIQPAKLEDSAVYLCASSHPPTDTQYFGPGTRLTVL.

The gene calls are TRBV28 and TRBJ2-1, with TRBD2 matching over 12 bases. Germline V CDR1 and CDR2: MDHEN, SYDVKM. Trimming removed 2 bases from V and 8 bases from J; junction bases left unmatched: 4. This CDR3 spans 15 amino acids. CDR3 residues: CASSLAASGRDEQFF. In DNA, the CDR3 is TGTGCCAGCAGTTTAGCGGCTAGCGGGAGGGATGAGCAGTTCTTC.

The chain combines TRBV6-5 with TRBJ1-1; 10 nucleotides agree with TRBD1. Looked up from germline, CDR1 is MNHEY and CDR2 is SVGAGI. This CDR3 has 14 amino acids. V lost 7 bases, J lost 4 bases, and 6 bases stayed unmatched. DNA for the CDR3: TGTGCCAGCATAAGGGGACAGGGGTTCACTGAAGCTTTCTTT. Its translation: CASIRGQGFTEAFF.

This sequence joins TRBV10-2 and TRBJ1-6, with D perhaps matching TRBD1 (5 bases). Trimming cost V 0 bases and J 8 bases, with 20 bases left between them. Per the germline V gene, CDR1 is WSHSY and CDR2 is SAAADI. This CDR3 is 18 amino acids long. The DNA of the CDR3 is TGCGCCAGCAGTGAGTCGGGTTGGGGGGAGAGGGGAGATTCACCCCTCCACTTT. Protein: CASSESGWGERGDSPLHF.

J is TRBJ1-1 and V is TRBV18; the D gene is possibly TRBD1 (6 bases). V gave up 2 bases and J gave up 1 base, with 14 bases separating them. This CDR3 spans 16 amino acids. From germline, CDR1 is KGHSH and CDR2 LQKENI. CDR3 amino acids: CASSPAVGTTNTEAFF. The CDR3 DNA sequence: TGTGCCAGCTCACCAGCTGTTGGGACAACGAACACTGAAGCTTTCTTT. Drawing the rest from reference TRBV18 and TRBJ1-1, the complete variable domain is NAGVMQNPRHLVRRRGQEARLRCSPMKGHSHVYWYRQLPEEGLKFMVYLQKENIIDESGMPKERFSAEFPKEGPSILRIQQVVRGDSAAYFCASSPAVGTTNTEAFFGQGTRLTVV.

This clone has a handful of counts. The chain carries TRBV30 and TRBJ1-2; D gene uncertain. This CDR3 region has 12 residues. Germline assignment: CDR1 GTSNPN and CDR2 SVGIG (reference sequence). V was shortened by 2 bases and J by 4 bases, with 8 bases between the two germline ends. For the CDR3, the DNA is TGTGCCTGGAGTTCCCAGGCCTATGGCTACACCTTC. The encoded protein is CAWSSQAYGYTF.

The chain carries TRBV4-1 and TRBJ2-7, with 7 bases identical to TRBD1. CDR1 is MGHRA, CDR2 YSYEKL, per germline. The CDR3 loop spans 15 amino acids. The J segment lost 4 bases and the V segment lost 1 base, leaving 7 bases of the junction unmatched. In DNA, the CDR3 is TGCGCCAGCAGCCAAGTCGGGACAGCCGATTACGAGCAGTACTTC. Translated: CASSQVGTADYEQYF.

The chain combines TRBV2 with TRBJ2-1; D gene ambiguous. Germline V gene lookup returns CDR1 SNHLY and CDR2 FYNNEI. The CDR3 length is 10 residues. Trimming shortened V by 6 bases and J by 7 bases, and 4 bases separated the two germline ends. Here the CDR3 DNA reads TGTGCCAGCAGGTCGAATGAGCAGTTCTTC. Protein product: CASRSNEQFF.

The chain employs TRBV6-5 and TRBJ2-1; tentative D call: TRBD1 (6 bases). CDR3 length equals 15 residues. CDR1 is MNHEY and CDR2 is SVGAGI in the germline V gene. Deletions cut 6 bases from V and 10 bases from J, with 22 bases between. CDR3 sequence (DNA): TGTGCCAGCAGGCTCCGTCGAGACAGGCCGGCGGAGCAGTTCTTC. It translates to CASRLRRDRPAEQFF.

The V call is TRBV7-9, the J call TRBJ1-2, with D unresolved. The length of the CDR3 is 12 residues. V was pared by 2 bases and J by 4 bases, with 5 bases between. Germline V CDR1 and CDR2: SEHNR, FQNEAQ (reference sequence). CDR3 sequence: CASSLSGYGYTF. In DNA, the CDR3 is TGTGCCAGCAGCTTATCCGGCTATGGCTACACCTTC.

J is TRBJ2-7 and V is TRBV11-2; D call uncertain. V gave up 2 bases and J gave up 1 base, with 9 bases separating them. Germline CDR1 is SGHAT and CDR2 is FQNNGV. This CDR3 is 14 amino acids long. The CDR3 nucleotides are TGTGCCAGCAGCTTAATTAGGATTTCCTACGAGCAGTACTTC. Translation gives CASSLIRISYEQYF.

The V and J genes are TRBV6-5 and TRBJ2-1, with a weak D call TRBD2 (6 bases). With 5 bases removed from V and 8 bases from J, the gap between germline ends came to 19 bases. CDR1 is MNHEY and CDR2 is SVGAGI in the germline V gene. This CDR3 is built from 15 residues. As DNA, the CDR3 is TGTGCCAGCAGTCCACCGGATGCGGGGAAGCATGAGCAGTTCTTC. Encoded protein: CASSPPDAGKHEQFF.

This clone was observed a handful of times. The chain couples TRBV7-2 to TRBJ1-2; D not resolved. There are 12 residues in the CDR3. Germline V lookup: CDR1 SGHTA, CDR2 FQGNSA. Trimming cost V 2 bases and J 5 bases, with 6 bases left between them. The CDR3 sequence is CASSLQSYGYTF. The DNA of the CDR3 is TGTGCCAGCAGCTTACAGTCATATGGCTACACCTTC.

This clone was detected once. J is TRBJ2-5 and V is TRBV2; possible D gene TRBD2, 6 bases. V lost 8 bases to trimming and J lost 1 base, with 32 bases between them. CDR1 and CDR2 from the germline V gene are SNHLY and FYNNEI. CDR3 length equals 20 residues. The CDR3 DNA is TGTGCCAGCGTACCTCGGAGGGGAATGGGGAATCCGGGGTCCCAAGAGACCCAGTACTTC. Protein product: CASVPRRGMGNPGSQETQYF.

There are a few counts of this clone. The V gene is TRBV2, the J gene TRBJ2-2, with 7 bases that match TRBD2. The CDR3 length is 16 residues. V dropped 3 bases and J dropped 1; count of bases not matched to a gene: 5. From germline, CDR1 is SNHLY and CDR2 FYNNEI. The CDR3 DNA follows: TGTGCCAGCAGTGAGGTCTCTAGCGGGAACACCGGGGAGCTGTTTTTT. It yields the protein CASSEVSSGNTGELFF.

CDR3 amino acids: CASSAGQGFSYNEQFF. The CDR3 region has the DNA TGTGCCAGCAGCGCAGGACAGGGCTTCTCCTACAATGAGCAGTTCTTC. The V gene is TRBV9, the J gene TRBJ2-1; 8 bases are a match to TRBD1. V gave up 3 bases and J gave up 0 bases; unmatched junction bases: 5. Germline CDR1 reads SGDLS; CDR2 reads YYNGEE. The CDR3 runs to 16 residues.

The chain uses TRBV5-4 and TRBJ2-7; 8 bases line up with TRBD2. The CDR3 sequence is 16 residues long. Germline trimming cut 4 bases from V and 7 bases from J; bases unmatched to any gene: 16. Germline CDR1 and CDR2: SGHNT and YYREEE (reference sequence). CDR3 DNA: TGTGCCAGCAGCCCCGGGGGTAGCGGGGCCTGGAAAGAGCAGTACTTC. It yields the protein CASSPGGSGAWKEQYF.

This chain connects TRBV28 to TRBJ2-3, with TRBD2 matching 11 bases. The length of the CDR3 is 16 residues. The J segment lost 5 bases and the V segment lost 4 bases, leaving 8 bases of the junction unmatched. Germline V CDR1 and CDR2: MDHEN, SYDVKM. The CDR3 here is CASSYGFSGRGDTQYF. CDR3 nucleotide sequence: TGTGCCAGCAGTTACGGTTTTAGCGGGAGGGGAGATACGCAGTATTTT. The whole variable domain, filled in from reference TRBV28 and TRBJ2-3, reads DVKVTQSSRYLVKRTGEKVFLECVQDMDHENMFWYRQDPGLGLRLIYFSYDVKMKEKGDIPEGYSVSREKKERFSLILESASTNQTSMYLCASSYGFSGRGDTQYFGPGTRLTVL.

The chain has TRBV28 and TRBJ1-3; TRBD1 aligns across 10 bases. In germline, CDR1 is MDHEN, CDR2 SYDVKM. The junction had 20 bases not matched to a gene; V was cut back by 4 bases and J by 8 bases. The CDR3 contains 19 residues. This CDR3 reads CASSSLLKPDRGLWDTIYF. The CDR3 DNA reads TGTGCCAGCAGTTCCCTTCTTAAACCCGACAGGGGGCTATGGGACACCATATATTTT.

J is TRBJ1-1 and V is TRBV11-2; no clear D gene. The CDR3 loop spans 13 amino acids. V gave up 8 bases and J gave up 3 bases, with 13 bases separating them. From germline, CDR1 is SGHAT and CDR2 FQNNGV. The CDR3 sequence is CASLGQIYTEAFF. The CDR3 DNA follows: TGTGCCAGCCTCGGGCAGATCTACACTGAAGCTTTCTTT. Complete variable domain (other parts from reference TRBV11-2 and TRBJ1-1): EAGVAQSPRYKIIEKRQSVAFWCNPISGHATLYWYQQILGQGPKLLIQFQNNGVVDDSQLPKDRFSAERLKGVDSTLKIQPAKLEDSAVYLCASLGQIYTEAFFGQGTRLTVV.

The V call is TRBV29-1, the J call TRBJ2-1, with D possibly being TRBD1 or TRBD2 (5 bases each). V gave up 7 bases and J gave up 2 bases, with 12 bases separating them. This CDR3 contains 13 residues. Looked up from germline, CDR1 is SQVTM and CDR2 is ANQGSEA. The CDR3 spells CSAGTVAYNEQFF. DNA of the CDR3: TGCAGCGCGGGGACGGTTGCCTACAATGAGCAGTTCTTC.